The clone carrying this T cell receptor beta chain was picked up one time. This entry is derived from a study of regulatory and conventional T cells in RAG deficiency. TCRdb's table, derived via immunoSEQ multiplex PCR, lists solely in-frame clones and lacks some. The sample has fewer than 30,000 clones, about 95% seen once; the top ten hold approximately 0.15%. This CDR3 region has 14 residues. Germline-derived CDR1 and CDR2 are SGHRS and YFSETQ. V was cut by 6 bases and J by 6 bases, with 18 bases left in between. Conventional CD4+ T cells were sorted from blood as CD25-low CD127-high cells. The same sample was also studied in work on regulatory T cells. As that study records: The primer mix had 52 TRBV and 13 TRBJ primers.

Sequencing was performed on CD25- CD4+ T cells sorted from blood. This TCR was recovered from a human donor in good health. The genes are TRBV5-1 and TRBJ1-2; D perhaps matches TRBD1 (6 bases). CDR3 in amino acids: CASNTKQGLDGYTF. The CDR3 DNA reads as TGCGCCAGCAACACCAAACAGGGTTTGGATGGCTACACCTTC.